This T cell receptor beta chain stems from a study of blood T cell repertoires in COVID-19. Study overall: Samples of COVID-19 (acute and convalescent) were obtained from the United States, Italy and Spain.

Method: immunoSEQ multiplex PCR; TCRdb's copy keeps in-frame clones and lacks some. This sample has roughly 380,000 clones, with about nine tenths found just once. Trimming took 7 bases from V and 3 from J, leaving 9 bases between them. The CDR3 runs to 11 residues. The germline CDR1 and CDR2 sequences are SQVTM and ANQGSEA. This TCR came from an older woman with COVID-19, enrolled during active disease. The V call is TRBV29-1, the J call TRBJ1-1; the D gene is possibly TRBD1 (6 bases). Sequenced sample: peripheral blood. CDR3 coding DNA: TGCAGCGGAAACAGGGACACTGAAGCTTTCTTT. It encodes CSGNRDTEAFF.